The 8 T cell receptor beta chains listed next were all sequenced from one sample in a study of cytomegalovirus exposure and HLA in healthy donors. The PCR was carried out with 60 Vbeta primers and 13 Jbeta primers. Sequencing used immunoSEQ multiplex PCR; TCRdb keeps in-frame clones, though not all of them. The sample has around 150,000 clones, 60% to 80% seen once. Sequenced material: PBMCs. Every receptor here comes from a man aged 18 to 29 in good health and CMV-seropositive.

The CDR3 coding sequence is TGTGCCAGCAGCTCCCAGGACAGCTATGGCTACACCTTC. It codes for CASSSQDSYGYTF. The chain couples TRBV11-3 to TRBJ1-2, with TRBD1 as a possible D gene (6 bases). Germline assignment: CDR1 SGHNT and CDR2 YENEEA. The CDR3 totals 13 residues. Trimming left V 4 bases short and J 4 bases short, with 10 bases between.

The V call is TRBV19, the J call TRBJ2-1; TRBD2 might be the D (6 bases). The V gene lost 7 bases and the J gene lost 4 bases, with 14 bases spanning the gap. The CDR3 sequence is 14 residues long. Per the germline V gene, CDR1 is LNHDA and CDR2 is SQIVND (reference sequence). DNA for the CDR3: TGTGCCAGTAAGTTCACTAGCTTATACAATGAGCAGTTCTTC. Its protein is CASKFTSLYNEQFF.

The chain recombines TRBV15 with TRBJ1-2; 12 bases match TRBD1. Germline CDR1 is LNHNV and CDR2 is YYDKDF (reference sequence). J was trimmed by 6 bases and V by 2 bases; bases with no gene match: 4. The CDR3 is 15 amino acids. In nucleotides, the CDR3 is TGTGCCACCAGCAGAAGGGACAGGGGGCATCATGGCTACACCTTC. Its translation is CATSRRDRGHHGYTF.

The chain is built from TRBV7-8 and TRBJ2-3, with 14 bases lining up with TRBD2. The CDR3 contains 16 residues. V was pared by 4 bases and J by 9 bases, with 9 bases of the junction left unmatched. Germline CDR1 and CDR2: SGHVS and FQNEAQ. The CDR3 protein is CASSSTGTSGSRTQYF. DNA for the CDR3: TGTGCCAGCAGCTCTACCGGGACTAGCGGGAGTAGGACGCAGTATTTT.

This chain joins TRBV6-7 and TRBJ2-4, with TRBD2 as a possible D gene (7 bases). TRBV6-7 is identified as an open reading frame with a role that is uncertain. Trimming stripped 0 bases from V and 3 bases from J, with 21 bases between. This CDR3 is built from 19 residues. This CDR3 is CASSYSRTCGSRGKNIQYF. The CDR3 DNA follows: TGTGCCAGCAGTTACTCCAGGACTTGCGGGAGCAGGGGCAAAAACATTCAGTACTTC.

There are a few counts of this clone. The chain combines TRBV7-9 with TRBJ2-7; 8 bases agree with TRBD2. The germline CDR1 and CDR2 sequences are SEHNR and FQNEAQ (reference sequence). The CDR3 extends over 14 amino acids. The V gene end was trimmed by 2 bases and the J gene end by 4 bases; junction bases not matched to a gene: 4. This CDR3 is CASSLSAGEYEQYF. The CDR3 nucleotides are TGTGCCAGCAGCTTATCAGCGGGAGAATACGAGCAGTACTTC. The variable domain in full, completed from reference TRBV7-9 and TRBJ2-7, reads DTGVSQNPRHKITKRGQNVTFRCDPISEHNRLYWYRQTLGQGPEFLTYFQNEAQLEKSRLLSDRFSAERPKGSFSTLEIQRTEQGDSAMYLCASSLSAGEYEQYFGPGTRLTVT.

The V and J genes are TRBV2 and TRBJ1-1; 7 bases fit TRBD1. The ends lost 11 bases at V and 1 base at J; junction bases unmatched: 7. CDR3 length: 13 amino acids. Per germline, CDR1 SNHLY and CDR2 FYNNEI. CDR3 sequence: CAGKTGWNTEAFF. In nucleotides, the CDR3 is TGTGCCGGAAAGACAGGGTGGAACACTGAAGCTTTCTTT.

The rearrangement joins TRBV6-5 to TRBJ1-1; 8 bases line up with TRBD1. From germline, CDR1 is MNHEY and CDR2 SVGAGI. There are 13 residues in the CDR3. V was clipped by 6 bases and J by 4 bases; unmatched bases: 4. CDR3: CASRLDRATEAFF. Written as DNA, the CDR3 is TGTGCCAGCAGGCTGGACAGGGCCACTGAAGCTTTCTTT.